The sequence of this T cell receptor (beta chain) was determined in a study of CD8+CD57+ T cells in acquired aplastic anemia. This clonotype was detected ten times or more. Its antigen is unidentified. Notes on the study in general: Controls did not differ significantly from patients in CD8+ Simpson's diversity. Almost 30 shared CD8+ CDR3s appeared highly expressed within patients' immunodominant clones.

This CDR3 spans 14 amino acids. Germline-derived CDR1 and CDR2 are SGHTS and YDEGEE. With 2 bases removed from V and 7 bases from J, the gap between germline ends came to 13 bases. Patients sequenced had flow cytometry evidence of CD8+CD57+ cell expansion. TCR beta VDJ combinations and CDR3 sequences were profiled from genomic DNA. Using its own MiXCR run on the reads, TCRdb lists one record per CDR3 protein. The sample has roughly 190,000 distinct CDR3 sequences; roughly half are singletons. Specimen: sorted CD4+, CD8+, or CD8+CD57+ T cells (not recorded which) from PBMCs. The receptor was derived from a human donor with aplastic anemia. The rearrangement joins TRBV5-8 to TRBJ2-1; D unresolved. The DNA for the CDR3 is TGTGCCAGCAGCTTCGAAGGAGCAGTAAATGAGCAGTTCTTC. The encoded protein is CASSFEGAVNEQFF.